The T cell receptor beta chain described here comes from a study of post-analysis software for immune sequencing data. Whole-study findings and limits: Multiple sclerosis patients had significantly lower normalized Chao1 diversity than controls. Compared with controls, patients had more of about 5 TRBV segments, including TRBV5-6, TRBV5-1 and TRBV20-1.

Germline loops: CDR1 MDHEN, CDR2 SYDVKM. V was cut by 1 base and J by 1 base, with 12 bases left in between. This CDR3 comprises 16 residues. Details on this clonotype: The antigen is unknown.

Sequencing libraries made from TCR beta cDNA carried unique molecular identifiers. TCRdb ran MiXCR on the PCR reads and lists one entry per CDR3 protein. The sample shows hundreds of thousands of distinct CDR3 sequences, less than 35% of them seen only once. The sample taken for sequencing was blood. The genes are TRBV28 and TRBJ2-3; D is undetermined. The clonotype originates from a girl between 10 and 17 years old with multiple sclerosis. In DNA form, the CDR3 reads TGTGCCAGCAGTTTATACTCCCGGCCAGGCACAGATACGCAGTATTTT. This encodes CASSLYSRPGTDTQYF.